The 32 T cell receptor beta chains in this list originate from one sample, sequenced in a study of chemoradiotherapy in HPV16-positive cancers. The repertoire was sequenced with immunoSEQ multiplex PCR; TCRdb's copy has only in-frame clones and lacks some. The sample has fewer than 25,000 clones, just under 95% seen once; the top ten hold 15% to 20%. This specimen consisted of blood, obtained from a patient who underwent chemoradiotherapy. These receptors were taken from a human donor with HPV-associated anogenital cancer.

This chain joins TRBV4-1 and TRBJ1-3, with TRBD1 matching 7 bases. The CDR3 contains 16 residues. The germline gives CDR1 MGHRA, CDR2 YSYEKL. V lost 4 bases, J lost 0 bases, and 6 bases stayed unmatched. For the CDR3, the DNA is TGCGCCAGCAGCCCACTGACAGGGTCCTCTGGAAACACCATATATTTT. Translating it yields CASSPLTGSSGNTIYF.

The chain links TRBV7-2 to TRBJ2-3, with TRBD1 identical over 7 bases. This CDR3 region has 14 residues. V lost 5 bases and J lost 0; bases outside the gene matches: 2. Per germline, CDR1 SGHTA and CDR2 FQGNSA. CDR3 sequence: CASSPGQSTDTQYF. For the CDR3, the DNA is TGTGCCAGCAGCCCGGGACAGAGCACAGATACGCAGTATTTT.

This sequence joins TRBV15 and TRBJ2-7, with D possibly matching TRBD1 (6 bases). The V and J ends lost 1 base and 2 bases respectively, with 12 bases between them. This CDR3 spans 15 amino acids. CDR1 LNHNV and CDR2 YYDKDF come from the germline V gene (reference sequence). CDR3 residues: CATSRVVTGTYEQYF. The CDR3 nucleotides read TGTGCCACCAGCAGAGTTGTAACAGGGACCTACGAGCAGTACTTC.

V is TRBV18 and J is TRBJ2-3; no clear D gene. This CDR3 is built from 13 residues. With 3 bases removed from V and 3 bases from J, the gap between germline ends came to 7 bases. Germline assignment: CDR1 KGHSH and CDR2 LQKENI. The CDR3 nucleotides are TGTGCCAGCTCACCGGGGATGACAGATACGCAGTATTTT. Residues: CASSPGMTDTQYF.

This sequence joins TRBV4-2 and TRBJ2-5; the D gene could be TRBD1 or TRBD2 (5 bases each). Germline lookup yields CDR1 LGHNA and CDR2 YNFKEQ. V dropped 0 bases and J dropped 0 bases, with 20 bases sitting between them. The CDR3 totals 19 residues. In DNA form, the CDR3 reads TGTGCCAGCAGCCAAGAGCTGGCTGGGACGGGCCTGTACCAAGAGACCCAGTACTTC. Its protein is CASSQELAGTGLYQETQYF.

The chain couples TRBV7-2 to TRBJ1-5; no reliable D call. The CDR3 has 13 amino acids. In germline, CDR1 is SGHTA, CDR2 FQGNSA. Trimming left V 3 bases short and J 6 bases short, with 9 bases between. This CDR3 reads CASSFEGRQPQHF. The CDR3 DNA is TGTGCCAGCAGCTTTGAGGGCCGTCAGCCCCAGCATTTT.

This chain links TRBV7-8 with TRBJ2-7, with 7 positions matching TRBD1. The J segment lost 6 bases and the V segment lost 5 bases, leaving 10 bases of the junction unmatched. The CDR3 covers 14 residues. Germline loops: CDR1 SGHVS, CDR2 FQNEAQ. The CDR3 DNA reads as TGTGCCAGCAGCCCATGGACAGGTCGACCCGAGCAGTACTTC. The encoded protein is CASSPWTGRPEQYF.

This chain connects TRBV4-3 to TRBJ2-2; the D call may be TRBD1 or TRBD2 (5 bases each). Germline V gives CDR1 LGHNA, CDR2 YSLEER. V shed 4 bases and J shed 0 bases, with 9 bases lying between them. The CDR3 runs 15 residues. The chain's CDR3 is CASSPGDANTGELFF. For the CDR3, the DNA is TGCGCCAGCAGCCCCGGGGACGCGAACACCGGGGAGCTGTTTTTT.

The V and J genes are TRBV7-9 and TRBJ2-6; 9 positions match TRBD1. J was trimmed by 0 bases and V by 3 bases; bases with no gene match: 3. This CDR3 spans 17 amino acids. Germline V gene sequence: CDR1 SEHNR, CDR2 FQNEAQ (reference sequence). The CDR3 region has the DNA TGTGCCAGCAGCTTTTGGACAGGGGACTCTGGGGCCAACGTCCTGACTTTC. Translated: CASSFWTGDSGANVLTF.

V usage is TRBV19 and J usage is TRBJ2-3; D might be TRBD1 (6 bases). CDR3 length: 12 amino acids. CDR1 is LNHDA and CDR2 is SQIVND in the germline V gene (reference sequence). V was trimmed by 9 bases and J by 6 bases, leaving 13 bases between them. The DNA of the CDR3 is TGTGCCAGCAACCAGGGGTCGGATACGCAGTATTTT. Residues: CASNQGSDTQYF.

J is TRBJ2-7 and V is TRBV27; D possibly corresponds to TRBD2 (7 bases). The germline V and J ends were trimmed by 2 bases and 4 bases, with 12 bases remaining between them. The CDR3 is 14 amino acids. CDR1 and CDR2 from the germline V gene are MNHEY and SMNVEV (reference sequence). The CDR3 loop reads CASSLRGGAYEQYF. The CDR3 coding sequence is TGTGCCAGCAGTTTAAGGGGGGGGGCTTACGAGCAGTACTTC.

The chain recombines TRBV7-9 with TRBJ2-2; D may match TRBD1 or TRBD2 (5 bases each). In germline, CDR1 is SEHNR, CDR2 FQNEAQ (reference sequence). Deletions cut 1 base from V and 6 bases from J, with 6 bases between. The CDR3 spans 13 residues. CDR3 sequence: CASSLGGAGELFF. The CDR3 coding sequence is TGTGCCAGCAGCTTAGGAGGGGCCGGGGAGCTGTTTTTT.

A word on this clone: The junction departs from germline at one end; a sequencing error may be responsible. This chain uses TRBV7-2 with TRBJ2-7; D might be TRBD1 or TRBD2, each matching 5 bases. Germline V gene data show CDR1 as SGHTA and CDR2 as FQGNSA. The CDR3 is made up of 14 amino acids. This chain's CDR3 is CASSFGTAAYEQYF. CDR3 bases: TGCGCCAGCAGCTTCGGGACGGCAGCCTACGAGCAGTACTTC.

A few counts support this clone. V gene TRBV19 combines with J gene TRBJ1-2; TRBD1 might be the D (5 bases). The CDR3 is 13 amino acids. V lost 6 bases and J 4 bases, leaving 12 bases between the germline ends. Germline V CDR1 and CDR2: LNHDA, SQIVND (reference sequence). The CDR3 nucleotides are TGTGCCAGTAGAAGGCAGGGTGGCTATGGCTACACCTTC. Translated: CASRRQGGYGYTF.

The genes are TRBV9 and TRBJ2-5; the D is unclear. V gave up 4 bases and J gave up 0 bases, with 10 bases separating them. The CDR3 totals 14 residues. Germline V gene sequence: CDR1 SGDLS, CDR2 YYNGEE. The CDR3, as DNA: TGTGCCAGCAGCCCGATGGCCGACCAAGAGACCCAGTACTTC. It specifies CASSPMADQETQYF.

In its sample, this clone was seen once. The chain uses TRBV5-1 and TRBJ2-1, with D possibly TRBD1 on 6 matching bases. CDR1 SGHRS and CDR2 YFSETQ come from the germline V gene. V gave up 1 base and J gave up 0 bases, with 14 bases separating them. The CDR3 contains 17 residues. The CDR3 loop is CASSLLLGAASYNEQFF. The CDR3 bases are TGCGCCAGCAGCTTGTTACTGGGGGCGGCCTCCTACAATGAGCAGTTCTTC.

CDR3 residues: CASSLGLAGGAETQYF. The CDR3, as DNA: TGTGCCAGCTCACTTGGACTAGCGGGAGGGGCAGAGACCCAGTACTTC. This chain joins TRBV18 and TRBJ2-5, with TRBD2 matching over 15 bases. This CDR3 comprises 16 residues. Germline CDR1 reads KGHSH; CDR2 reads LQKENI. V shed 4 bases, J shed 4 bases, and the junction held 4 bases outside the gene matches.

The chain recombines TRBV18 with TRBJ2-7; the D gene is possibly TRBD1 (5 bases). Trimming stripped 1 base from V and 3 bases from J, with 16 bases between. There are 16 residues in the CDR3. Germline values: CDR1 KGHSH, CDR2 LQKENI. The CDR3 coding sequence is TGTGCCAGCTCACCACAATTGTCGGACACTCACTACGAGCAGTACTTC. It codes for CASSPQLSDTHYEQYF.

The chain uses TRBV30 and TRBJ1-6; tentatively, D is TRBD1 (5 bases). The V end was cut by 1 base, the J end by 2 bases, with 12 bases between. This CDR3 region has 16 residues. Germline V gene sequence: CDR1 GTSNPN, CDR2 SVGIG (reference sequence). The CDR3 DNA is TGTGCCTGGAGTGCAAAAGGGGACCCCTATAATTCACCCCTCCACTTT. Its protein is CAWSAKGDPYNSPLHF.

The CDR3 bases are TGTGCCAGCACTCAGGGTGGCGAGCAGTACTTC. This encodes CASTQGGEQYF. The chain is built from TRBV7-6 and TRBJ2-7, with D tentatively TRBD1 (5 bases). The CDR3 sequence is 11 residues long. V shed 7 bases and J shed 6 bases, with 10 bases lying between them. Germline-derived CDR1 and CDR2 are SGHVS and FNYEAQ.

The chain couples TRBV5-1 to TRBJ2-1, with TRBD2 identical over 8 bases. The V gene end was trimmed by 1 base and the J gene end by 5 bases; junction bases not matched to a gene: 8. CDR1 is SGHRS and CDR2 is YFSETQ in the germline V gene. The CDR3 contains 16 residues. The CDR3: CASSLRTSGRHNEQFF. CDR3 in DNA: TGCGCCAGCAGCTTGAGAACTAGCGGTCGGCACAATGAGCAGTTCTTC.

This chain uses TRBV19 with TRBJ2-2; 10 bases align to TRBD2. The CDR3 sequence is 16 residues long. Germline-derived CDR1 and CDR2 are LNHDA and SQIVND (reference sequence). V lost 5 bases, J lost 1 base, and 4 bases stayed unmatched. The CDR3 DNA is TGTGCCAGTAGTGGCCGGACTAGCGGGAACACCGGGGAGCTGTTTTTT. This codes for CASSGRTSGNTGELFF.

The genes are TRBV13 and TRBJ2-7; no clear D. This CDR3 contains 12 residues. Trimming removed 5 bases at V and 0 bases at J, with 5 bases between. Per germline, CDR1 PRHDT and CDR2 FYEKMQ (reference sequence). The DNA for the CDR3 is TGTGCCAGCAGCGCAGGCTCCTACGAGCAGTACTTC. Its protein product is CASSAGSYEQYF.

Only a few counts were recorded for this clone. V usage is TRBV28 and J usage is TRBJ1-2; unclear D gene. The V end was cut by 5 bases, the J end by 0 bases, with 10 bases between. CDR1 MDHEN and CDR2 SYDVKM come from the germline V gene. The CDR3 sequence is 14 residues long. CDR3 sequence (DNA): TGTGCCAGCAGTCCCCGACAACCTAACTATGGCTACACCTTC. This codes for CASSPRQPNYGYTF.

The chain carries TRBV5-5 and TRBJ2-1; no clear D. Trimming cost V 1 base and J 2 bases, with 13 bases left between them. The CDR3 is 16 amino acids. CDR1 is SGHKS, CDR2 YYEKEE, per germline (reference sequence). The CDR3 loop reads CASSLYQSRPYNEQFF. DNA of the CDR3: TGTGCCAGCAGCTTGTATCAGTCGAGGCCCTACAATGAGCAGTTCTTC. Together with reference TRBV5-5 and TRBJ2-1, the CDR3 gives the full variable domain: DAGVTQSPTHLIKTRGQQVTLRCSPISGHKSVSWYQQVLGQGPQFIFQYYEKEERGRGNFPDRFSARQFPNYSSELNVNALLLGDSALYLCASSLYQSRPYNEQFFGPGTRLTVL.

The chain employs TRBV19 and TRBJ2-7, with D hard to call. Germline CDR1 and CDR2: LNHDA and SQIVND (reference sequence). V gave up 5 bases and J gave up 6 bases, with 8 bases separating them. CDR3 size: 11 residues. The CDR3 protein is CASSAPGEQYF. Written as DNA, the CDR3 is TGTGCCAGTAGTGCCCCAGGCGAGCAGTACTTC.

This CDR3 reads CASSLIDYNEQFF. CDR3 in DNA: TGTGCCAGCAGCCTAATAGATTACAATGAGCAGTTCTTC. The V call is TRBV5-4, the J call TRBJ2-1; unclear D gene. Trimming took off 4 bases at V and 4 bases at J, with 9 bases between the two ends. This CDR3 is 13 amino acids long. The germline V gene has CDR1 SGHNT and CDR2 YYREEE (reference sequence).

This chain's CDR3 is CASSFRGETQYF. The CDR3 nucleotides read TGTGCCAGCAGCTTCCGCGGGGAGACCCAGTACTTC. This chain uses TRBV7-2 with TRBJ2-5, with a possible D match to TRBD2 (5 bases). CDR3 size: 12 residues. CDR1 and CDR2 (germline): SGHTA, FQGNSA. V gave up 3 bases and J gave up 5 bases, with 7 bases separating them.

The chain is built from TRBV19 and TRBJ2-1, with D unresolved. Germline CDR1 is LNHDA and CDR2 is SQIVND (reference sequence). This CDR3 contains 13 residues. V lost 3 bases to trimming and J lost 2 bases, with 5 bases between them. The CDR3 here is CASSIVAYNEQFF. For the CDR3, the DNA is TGTGCCAGTAGTATCGTGGCCTACAATGAGCAGTTCTTC.

The CDR3 nucleotides read TGTGCCAGCAGTCCCGGGACAGGGGCCCGAATTGAAGCTTTCTTT. Residues: CASSPGTGARIEAFF. This chain joins TRBV7-2 and TRBJ1-1, with 10 bases identical to TRBD1. CDR1 and CDR2 (germline): SGHTA, FQGNSA. Unmatched junction bases numbered 11, after V lost 6 bases and J lost 7 bases. The CDR3 length is 15 residues.

The rearrangement uses TRBV12-5 and TRBJ2-7, with TRBD1 matching 10 bases. V shed 5 bases, J shed 6 bases, and the junction held 10 bases outside the gene matches. In germline, CDR1 is LGHNT, CDR2 FRNRAP. The CDR3 totals 15 residues. The CDR3 reads CASGALLGTGVEQYF. DNA of the CDR3: TGTGCTAGTGGTGCCCTACTCGGGACAGGGGTCGAGCAGTACTTC.

This sequence joins TRBV18 and TRBJ2-5; D is uncertain. V was cut by 0 bases and J by 2 bases, with 7 bases left in between. Germline CDR1 and CDR2: KGHSH and LQKENI. This CDR3 has 14 residues. This CDR3 is CASSPPAEQETQYF. The CDR3 region has the DNA TGTGCCAGCTCACCACCCGCAGAACAAGAGACCCAGTACTTC.